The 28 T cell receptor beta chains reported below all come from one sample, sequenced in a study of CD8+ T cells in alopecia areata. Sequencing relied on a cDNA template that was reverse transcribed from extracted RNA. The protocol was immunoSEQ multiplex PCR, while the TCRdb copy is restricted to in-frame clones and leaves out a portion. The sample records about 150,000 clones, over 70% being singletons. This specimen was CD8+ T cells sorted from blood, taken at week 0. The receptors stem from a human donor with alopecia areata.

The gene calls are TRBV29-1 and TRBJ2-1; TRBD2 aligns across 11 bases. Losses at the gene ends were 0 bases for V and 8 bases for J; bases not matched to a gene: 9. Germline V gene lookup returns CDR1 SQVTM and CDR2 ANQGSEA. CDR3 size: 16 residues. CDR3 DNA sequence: TGCAGCGTTGAAGATAGGGCTAGCGGGAGGCTGGATGAGCAGTTCTTC. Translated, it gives CSVEDRASGRLDEQFF.

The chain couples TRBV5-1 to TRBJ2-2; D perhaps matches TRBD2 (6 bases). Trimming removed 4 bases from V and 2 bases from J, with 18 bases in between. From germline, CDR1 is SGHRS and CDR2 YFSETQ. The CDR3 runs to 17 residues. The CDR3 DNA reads TGCGCCAGCAGCCAGGGAGGCTGGTTGGACAACACCGGGGAGCTGTTTTTT. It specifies CASSQGGWLDNTGELFF.

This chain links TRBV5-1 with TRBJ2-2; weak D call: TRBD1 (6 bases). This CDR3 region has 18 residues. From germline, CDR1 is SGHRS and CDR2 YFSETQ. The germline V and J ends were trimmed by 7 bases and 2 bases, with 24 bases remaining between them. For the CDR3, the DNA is TGCGCCAGCCGGAGAGTTGCCGGGGCAGGGACAAACACCGGGGAGCTGTTTTTT. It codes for CASRRVAGAGTNTGELFF.

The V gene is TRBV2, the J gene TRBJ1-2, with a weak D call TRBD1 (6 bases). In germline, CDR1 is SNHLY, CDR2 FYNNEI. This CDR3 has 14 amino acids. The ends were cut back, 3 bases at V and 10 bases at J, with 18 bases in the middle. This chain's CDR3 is CASSEGRQERDYTF. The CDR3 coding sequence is TGTGCCAGCAGTGAGGGAAGACAGGAACGAGACTACACCTTC.

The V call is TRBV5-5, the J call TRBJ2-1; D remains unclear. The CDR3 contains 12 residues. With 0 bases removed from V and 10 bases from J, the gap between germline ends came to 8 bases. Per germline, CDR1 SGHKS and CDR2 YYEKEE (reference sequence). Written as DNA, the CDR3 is TGTGCCAGCAGCTTGGGAGGTGTCGAGCAGTTCTTC. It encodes CASSLGGVEQFF.

CDR3 in amino acids: CASSLSQGNSPLHF. For the CDR3, the DNA is TGTGCCAGCAGCTTATCACAGGGGAATTCACCCCTCCACTTT. The chain has TRBV7-9 and TRBJ1-6, with TRBD1 matching 7 bases. The CDR3 length is 14 residues. The ends lost 2 bases at V and 7 bases at J; junction bases unmatched: 2. CDR1 is SEHNR and CDR2 is FQNEAQ in the germline V gene (reference sequence).

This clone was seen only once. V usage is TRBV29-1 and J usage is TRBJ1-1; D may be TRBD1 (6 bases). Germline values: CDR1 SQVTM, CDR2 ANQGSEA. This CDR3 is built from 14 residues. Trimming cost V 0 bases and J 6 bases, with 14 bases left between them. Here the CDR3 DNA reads TGCAGCGTTGAAGATCAGGACGGGGGCCCTGAAGCTTTCTTT. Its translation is CSVEDQDGGPEAFF.

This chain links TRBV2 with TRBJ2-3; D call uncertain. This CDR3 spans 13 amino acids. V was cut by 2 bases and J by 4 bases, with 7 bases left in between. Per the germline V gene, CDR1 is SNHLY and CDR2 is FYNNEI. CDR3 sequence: CASSEIDPDTQYF. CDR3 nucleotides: TGTGCCAGCAGTGAAATCGACCCAGATACGCAGTATTTT.

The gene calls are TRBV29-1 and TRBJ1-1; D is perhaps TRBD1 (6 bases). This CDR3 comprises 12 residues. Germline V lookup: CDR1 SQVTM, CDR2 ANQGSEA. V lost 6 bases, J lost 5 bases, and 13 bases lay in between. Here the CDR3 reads CSVIGGPTEAFF. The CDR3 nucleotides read TGCAGCGTGATAGGGGGGCCAACTGAAGCTTTCTTT. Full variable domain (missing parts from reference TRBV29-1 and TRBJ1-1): SAVISQKPSRDICQRGTSLTIQCQVDSQVTMMFWYRQQPGQSLTLIATANQGSEATYESGFVIDKFPISRPNLTFSTLTVSNMSPEDSSIYLCSVIGGPTEAFFGQGTRLTVV.

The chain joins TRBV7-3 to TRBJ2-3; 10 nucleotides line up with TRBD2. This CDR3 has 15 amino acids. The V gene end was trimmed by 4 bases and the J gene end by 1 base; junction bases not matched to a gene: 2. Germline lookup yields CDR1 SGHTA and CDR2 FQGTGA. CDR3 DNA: TGTGCCAGCAGCTCTAGCGGGGGAGGCACAGATACGCAGTATTTT. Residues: CASSSSGGGTDTQYF.

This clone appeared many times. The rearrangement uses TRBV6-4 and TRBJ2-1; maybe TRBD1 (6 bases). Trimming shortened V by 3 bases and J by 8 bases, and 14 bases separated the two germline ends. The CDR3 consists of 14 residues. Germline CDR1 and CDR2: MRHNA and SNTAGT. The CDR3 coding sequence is TGTGCCAGCAGTGAGGCAGGGGAAGTCCATGAGCAGTTCTTC. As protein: CASSEAGEVHEQFF.

Here the CDR3 DNA reads TGTGCCAGCAGTTCGGGCCTGTTTCCTGAAGCTTTCTTT. Its translation: CASSSGLFPEAFF. The V gene is TRBV7-9, the J gene TRBJ1-1; D ambiguous. Between the trimmed V and J ends, which lost 6 bases and 6 bases, there was a span of 14 bases. CDR3 length: 13 residues. The germline gives CDR1 SEHNR, CDR2 FQNEAQ (reference sequence).

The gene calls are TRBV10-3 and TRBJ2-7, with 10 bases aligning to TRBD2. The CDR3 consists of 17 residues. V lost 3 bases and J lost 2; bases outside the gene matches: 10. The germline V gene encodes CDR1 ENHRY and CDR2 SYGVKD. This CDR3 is CAISDPAGTSVTYEQYF. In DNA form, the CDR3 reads TGTGCCATCAGTGACCCCGCCGGGACTAGCGTTACCTACGAGCAGTACTTC.

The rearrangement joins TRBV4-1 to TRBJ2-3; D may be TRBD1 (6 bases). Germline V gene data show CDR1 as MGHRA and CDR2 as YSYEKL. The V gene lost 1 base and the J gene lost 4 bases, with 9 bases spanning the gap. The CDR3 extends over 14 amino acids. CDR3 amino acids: CASSQGQGSDTQYF. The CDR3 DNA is TGCGCCAGCAGCCAAGGGCAGGGGTCAGATACGCAGTATTTT.

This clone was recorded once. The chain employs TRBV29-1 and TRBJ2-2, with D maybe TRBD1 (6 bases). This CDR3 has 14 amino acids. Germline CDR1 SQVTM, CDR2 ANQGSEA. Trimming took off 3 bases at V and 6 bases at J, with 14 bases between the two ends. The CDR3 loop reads CSVDGRGRAGELFF. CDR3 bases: TGCAGCGTTGATGGCAGGGGAAGGGCCGGGGAGCTGTTTTTT.

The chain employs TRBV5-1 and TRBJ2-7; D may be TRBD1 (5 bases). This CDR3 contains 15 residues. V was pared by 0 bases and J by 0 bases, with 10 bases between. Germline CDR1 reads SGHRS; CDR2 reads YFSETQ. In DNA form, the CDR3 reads TGCGCCAGCAGCTTGGTGGCAGACAGCTCCTACGAGCAGTACTTC. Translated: CASSLVADSSYEQYF.

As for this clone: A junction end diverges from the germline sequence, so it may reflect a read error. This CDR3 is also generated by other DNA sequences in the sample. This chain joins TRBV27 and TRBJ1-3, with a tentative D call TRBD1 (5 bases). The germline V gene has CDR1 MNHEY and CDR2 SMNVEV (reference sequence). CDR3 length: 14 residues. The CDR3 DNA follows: TGTGCCAGCACCCTCGGAGGGGCTGGGAACACCATATATTTT. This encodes CASTLGGAGNTIYF.

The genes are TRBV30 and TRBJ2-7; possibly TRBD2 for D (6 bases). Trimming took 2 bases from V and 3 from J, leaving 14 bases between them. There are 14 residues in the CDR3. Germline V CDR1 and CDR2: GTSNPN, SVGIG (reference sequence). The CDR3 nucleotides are TGTGCCTGGAGTTTGGCTTTGGGGGGCTACGAGCAGTACTTC. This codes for CAWSLALGGYEQYF.

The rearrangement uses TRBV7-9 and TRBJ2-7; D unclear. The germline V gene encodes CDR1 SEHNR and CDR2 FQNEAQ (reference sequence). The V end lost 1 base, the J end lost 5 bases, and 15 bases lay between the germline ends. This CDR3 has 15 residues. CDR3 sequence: CASSLEERQWDEQYF. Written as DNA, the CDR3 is TGTGCCAGCAGCTTAGAAGAGCGCCAGTGGGACGAGCAGTACTTC. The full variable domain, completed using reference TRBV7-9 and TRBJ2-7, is DTGVSQNPRHKITKRGQNVTFRCDPISEHNRLYWYRQTLGQGPEFLTYFQNEAQLEKSRLLSDRFSAERPKGSFSTLEIQRTEQGDSAMYLCASSLEERQWDEQYFGPGTRLTVT.

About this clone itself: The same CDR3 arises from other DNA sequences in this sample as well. The CDR3 spells CASSLGSSYEQYF. CDR3 coding DNA: TGCGCCAGCAGCTTGGGTTCCTCCTACGAGCAGTACTTC. The V and J genes are TRBV5-1 and TRBJ2-7, with D hard to call. The ends were cut back, 0 bases at V and 0 bases at J, with 4 bases in the middle. The CDR3 is 13 amino acids. Germline V lookup: CDR1 SGHRS, CDR2 YFSETQ.

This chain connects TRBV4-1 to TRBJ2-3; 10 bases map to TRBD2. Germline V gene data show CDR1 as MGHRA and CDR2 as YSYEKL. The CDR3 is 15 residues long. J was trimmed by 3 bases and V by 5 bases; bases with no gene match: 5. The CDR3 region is CASSVVSGRTDTQYF. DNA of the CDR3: TGCGCCAGCAGCGTGGTTAGCGGGAGGACAGATACGCAGTATTTT.

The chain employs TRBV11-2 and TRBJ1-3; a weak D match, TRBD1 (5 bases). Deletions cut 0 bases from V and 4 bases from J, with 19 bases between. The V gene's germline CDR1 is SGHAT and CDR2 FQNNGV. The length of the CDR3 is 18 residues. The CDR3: CASSLEDMLTAPGNTIYF. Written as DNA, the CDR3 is TGTGCCAGCAGCTTAGAAGATATGTTGACAGCGCCAGGAAACACCATATATTTT.

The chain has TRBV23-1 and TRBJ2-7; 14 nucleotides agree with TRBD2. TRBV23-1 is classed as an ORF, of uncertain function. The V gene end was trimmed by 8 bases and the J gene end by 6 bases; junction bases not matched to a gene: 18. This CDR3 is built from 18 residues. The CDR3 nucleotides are TGCGCCAGCTGGAATCGTAGACTAGCGGGAGGGCCAGTTCTCGAGCAGTACTTC. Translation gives CASWNRRLAGGPVLEQYF.

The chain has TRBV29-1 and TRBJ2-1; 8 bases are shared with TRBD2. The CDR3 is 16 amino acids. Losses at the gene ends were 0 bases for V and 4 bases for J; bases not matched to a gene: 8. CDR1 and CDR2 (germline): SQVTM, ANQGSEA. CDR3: CSVEEGREGQYNEQFF. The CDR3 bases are TGCAGCGTTGAAGAGGGACGGGAGGGTCAATACAATGAGCAGTTCTTC.

The CDR3 spells CASSPGTSTYEQYF. Here the CDR3 DNA reads TGCGCCAGCAGCCCCGGGACTAGCACCTACGAGCAGTACTTC. J is TRBJ2-7 and V is TRBV5-1; 9 bases map to TRBD2. The CDR3 loop spans 14 amino acids. Germline CDR1 SGHRS, CDR2 YFSETQ. J gave up 2 bases and V 4 bases, and 4 bases lay outside the gene matches.

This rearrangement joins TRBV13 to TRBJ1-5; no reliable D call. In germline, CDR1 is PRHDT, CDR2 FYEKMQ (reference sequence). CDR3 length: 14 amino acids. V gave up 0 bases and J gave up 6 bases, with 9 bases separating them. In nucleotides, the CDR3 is TGTGCCAGCAGCTTAGGTACACCCCCTCAGCCCCAGCATTTT. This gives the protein CASSLGTPPQPQHF.

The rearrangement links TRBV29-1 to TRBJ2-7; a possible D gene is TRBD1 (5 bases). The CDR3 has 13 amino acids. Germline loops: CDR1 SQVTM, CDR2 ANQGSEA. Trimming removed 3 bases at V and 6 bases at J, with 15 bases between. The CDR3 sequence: CSVEESGWLEQYF. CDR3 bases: TGCAGCGTTGAGGAGTCAGGGTGGCTCGAGCAGTACTTC.

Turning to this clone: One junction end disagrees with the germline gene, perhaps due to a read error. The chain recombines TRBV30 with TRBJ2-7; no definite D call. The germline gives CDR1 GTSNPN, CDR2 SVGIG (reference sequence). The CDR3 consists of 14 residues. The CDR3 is CAWSGEEMSLERYF. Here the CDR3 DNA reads TGTGCCTGGAGTGGAGAAGAAATGTCTCTCGAGCGGTACTTC.